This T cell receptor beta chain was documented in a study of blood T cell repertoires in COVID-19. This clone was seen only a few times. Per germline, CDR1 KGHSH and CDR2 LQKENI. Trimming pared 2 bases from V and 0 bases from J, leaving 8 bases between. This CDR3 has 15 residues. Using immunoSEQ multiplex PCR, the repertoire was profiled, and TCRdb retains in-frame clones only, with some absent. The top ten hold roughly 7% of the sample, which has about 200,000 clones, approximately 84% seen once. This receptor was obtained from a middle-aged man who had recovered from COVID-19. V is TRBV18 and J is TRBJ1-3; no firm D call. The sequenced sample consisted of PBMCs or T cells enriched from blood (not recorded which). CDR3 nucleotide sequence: TGTGCCAGCTCACCATCGCTATCCTCTGGAAACACCATATATTTT. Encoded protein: CASSPSLSSGNTIYF.